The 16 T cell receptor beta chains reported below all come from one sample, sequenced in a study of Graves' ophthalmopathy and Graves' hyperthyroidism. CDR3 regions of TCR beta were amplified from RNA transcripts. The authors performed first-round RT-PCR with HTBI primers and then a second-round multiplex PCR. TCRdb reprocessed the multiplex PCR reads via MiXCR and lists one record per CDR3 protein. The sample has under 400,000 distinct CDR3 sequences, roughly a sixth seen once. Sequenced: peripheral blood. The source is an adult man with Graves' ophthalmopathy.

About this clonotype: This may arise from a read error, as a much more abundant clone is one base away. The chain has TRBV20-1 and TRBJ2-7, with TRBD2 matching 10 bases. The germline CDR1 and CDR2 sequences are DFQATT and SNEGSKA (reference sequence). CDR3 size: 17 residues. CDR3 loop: CRARLHLSGRAVYEQYF. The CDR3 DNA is TGCCGTGCTAGACTCCATCTAAGCGGGAGGGCCGTCTACGAGCAGTACTTC.

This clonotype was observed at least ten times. The CDR3 bases are TGTGCCAGCAGTCCCGGACAGCTACAAGAGACCCAGTACTTC. Translation gives CASSPGQLQETQYF. V gene TRBV2 combines with J gene TRBJ2-5, with D possibly matching TRBD1 (6 bases). Germline CDR1 is SNHLY and CDR2 is FYNNEI. The germline V and J ends were trimmed by 5 bases and 2 bases, with 12 bases remaining between them. The CDR3 covers 14 residues.

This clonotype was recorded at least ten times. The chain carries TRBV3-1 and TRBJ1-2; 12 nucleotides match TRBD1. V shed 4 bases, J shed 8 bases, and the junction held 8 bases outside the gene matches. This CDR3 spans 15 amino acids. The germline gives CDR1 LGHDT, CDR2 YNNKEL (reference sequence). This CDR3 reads CASSPRGQGARGYTF. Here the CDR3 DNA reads TGTGCCAGCAGCCCCCGGGGACAGGGGGCGCGCGGCTACACCTTC. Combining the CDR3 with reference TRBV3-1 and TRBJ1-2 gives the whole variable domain DTAVSQTPKYLVTQMGNDKSIKCEQNLGHDTMYWYKQDSKKFLKIMFSYNNKELIINETVPNRFSPKSPDKAHLNLHINSLELGDSAVYFCASSPRGQGARGYTFGSGTRLTVV.

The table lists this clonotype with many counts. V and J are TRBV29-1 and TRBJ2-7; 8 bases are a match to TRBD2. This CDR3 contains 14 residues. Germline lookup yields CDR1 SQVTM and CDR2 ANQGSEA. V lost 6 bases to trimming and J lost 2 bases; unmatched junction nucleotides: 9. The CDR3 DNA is TGCAGCGTACGATCAGCGGGGGCAGCCTACGAGCAGTACTTC. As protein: CSVRSAGAAYEQYF.

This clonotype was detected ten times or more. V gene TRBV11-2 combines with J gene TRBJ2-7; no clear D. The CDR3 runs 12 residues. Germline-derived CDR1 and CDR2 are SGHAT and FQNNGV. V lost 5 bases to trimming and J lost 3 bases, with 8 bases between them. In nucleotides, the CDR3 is TGTGCCAGCAGCCTTCACGGCTACGAGCAGTACTTC. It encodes CASSLHGYEQYF.

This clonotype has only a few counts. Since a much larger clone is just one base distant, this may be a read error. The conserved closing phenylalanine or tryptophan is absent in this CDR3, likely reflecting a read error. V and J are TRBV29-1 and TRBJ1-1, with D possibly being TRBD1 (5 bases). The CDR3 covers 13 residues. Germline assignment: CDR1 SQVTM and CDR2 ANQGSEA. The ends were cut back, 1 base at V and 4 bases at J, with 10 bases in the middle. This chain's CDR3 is CSVEGQGVTEAFI. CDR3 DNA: TGCAGCGTTGAAGGGCAGGGCGTCACTGAAGCTTTCATT.

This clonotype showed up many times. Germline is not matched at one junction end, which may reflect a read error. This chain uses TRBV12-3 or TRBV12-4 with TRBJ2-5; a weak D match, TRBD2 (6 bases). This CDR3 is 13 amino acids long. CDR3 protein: CASSGENQESQYF. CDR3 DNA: TGTGCCAGTTCGGGGGAGAACCAAGAGAGCCAGTACTTC.

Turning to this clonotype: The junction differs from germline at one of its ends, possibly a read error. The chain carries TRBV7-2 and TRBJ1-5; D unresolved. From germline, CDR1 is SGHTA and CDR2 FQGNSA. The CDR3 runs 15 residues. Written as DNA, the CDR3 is TGTGCCAGCAGCTCAAATATAGGCCCTAATCAGCCCCAGCGTTTT. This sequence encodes CASSSNIGPNQPQRF.

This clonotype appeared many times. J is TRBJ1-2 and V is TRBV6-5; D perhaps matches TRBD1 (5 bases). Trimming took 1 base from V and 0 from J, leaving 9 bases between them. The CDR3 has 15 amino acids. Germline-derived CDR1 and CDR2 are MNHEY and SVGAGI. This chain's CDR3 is CASSYLRGSNYGYTF. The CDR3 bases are TGTGCCAGCAGTTACTTGAGGGGTTCTAACTATGGCTACACCTTC.

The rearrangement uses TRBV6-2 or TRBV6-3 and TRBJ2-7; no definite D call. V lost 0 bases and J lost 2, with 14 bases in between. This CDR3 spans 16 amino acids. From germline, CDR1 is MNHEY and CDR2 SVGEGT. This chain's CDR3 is CASSYSPPTIAYEQYF. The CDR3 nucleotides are TGTGCCAGCAGTTACTCCCCTCCGACAATAGCCTACGAGCAGTACTTC.

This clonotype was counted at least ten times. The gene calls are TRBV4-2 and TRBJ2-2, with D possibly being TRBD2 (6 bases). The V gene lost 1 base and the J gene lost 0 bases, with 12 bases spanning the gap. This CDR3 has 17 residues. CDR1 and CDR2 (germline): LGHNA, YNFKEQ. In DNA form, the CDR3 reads TGTGCCAGCAGCCAAGTAGGCGGGACTGCGAACACCGGGGAGCTGTTTTTT. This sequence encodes CASSQVGGTANTGELFF.

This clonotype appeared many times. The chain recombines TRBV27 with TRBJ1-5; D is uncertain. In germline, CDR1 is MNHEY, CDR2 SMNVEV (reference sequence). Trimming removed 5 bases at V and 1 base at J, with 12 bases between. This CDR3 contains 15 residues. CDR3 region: CASSLSVWSNQPQHF. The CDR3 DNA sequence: TGTGCCAGCAGTCTCTCGGTTTGGAGCAATCAGCCCCAGCATTTT.

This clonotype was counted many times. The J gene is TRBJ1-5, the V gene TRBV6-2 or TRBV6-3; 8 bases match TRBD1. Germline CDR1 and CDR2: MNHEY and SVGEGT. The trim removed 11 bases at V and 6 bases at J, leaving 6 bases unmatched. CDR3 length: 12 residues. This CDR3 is CAGRTGSQPQHF. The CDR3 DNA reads TGTGCCGGCCGGACAGGGAGTCAGCCCCAGCATTTT.

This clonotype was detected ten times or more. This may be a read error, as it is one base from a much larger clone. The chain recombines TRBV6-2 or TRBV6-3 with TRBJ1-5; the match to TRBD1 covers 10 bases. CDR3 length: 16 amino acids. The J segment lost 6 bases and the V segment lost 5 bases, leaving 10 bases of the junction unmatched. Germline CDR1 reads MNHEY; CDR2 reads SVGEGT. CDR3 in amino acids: CASSRAPGQGSQPQHF. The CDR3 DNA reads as TGTGCCAGCAGTCGTGCGCCGGGACAGGGGAGTCAGCCCCAGCATTTT.

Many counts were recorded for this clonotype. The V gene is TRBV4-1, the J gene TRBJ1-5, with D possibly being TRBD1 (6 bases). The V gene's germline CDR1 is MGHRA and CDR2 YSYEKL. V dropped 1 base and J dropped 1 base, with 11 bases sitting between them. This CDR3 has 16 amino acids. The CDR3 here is CASSQVLDSSNQPQHF. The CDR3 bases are TGCGCCAGCAGCCAAGTCTTGGACAGCAGCAATCAGCCCCAGCATTTT.

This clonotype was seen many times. DNA of the CDR3: TGCGCCAGCAGCTGGGGGACAGGGCCGTACGAGCAGTACTTC. As protein: CASSWGTGPYEQYF. This chain links TRBV5-1 with TRBJ2-7, with 9 nucleotides matching TRBD1. Germline V gene lookup returns CDR1 SGHRS and CDR2 YFSETQ. V shed 3 bases and J 4 bases; nucleotides not matched to a gene: 5. The CDR3 is made up of 14 amino acids.